This T cell receptor (beta chain) was obtained from a study of shared clonotypes between healthy human individuals. Terminally differentiated effector memory CD45RA+ cells were excluded from the naive CD8 cells, which were CD45RO-negative and positively selected for CCR7. The CDR3 is 13 amino acids. The V and J ends lost 6 bases and 5 bases respectively, with 14 bases between them. Germline CDR1 reads MNHNS; CDR2 reads SASEGT. Repertoires were generated with immunoSEQ multiplex PCR, while TCRdb's copy carries only in-frame clones and drops some. The top ten clones hold roughly 1% of a sample with over 2 million clones, about 94% of them seen once.

This receptor was taken from a man younger than 35 in good health. The sample taken for sequencing was naive CD8+ T cells sorted from blood. The J gene is TRBJ2-7, the V gene TRBV6-1, with D maybe TRBD1 (5 bases). The CDR3 coding sequence is TGTGCCAGCAGAATGAGACAGTACGACGAGCAGTACTTC. The encoded protein is CASRMRQYDEQYF.